This TCR beta chain was captured by sequencing in a study of blood T cell repertoires in COVID-19. Across the study: Material from acute and convalescent COVID-19 was sourced from the United States, Italy and Spain.

Methods used by the authors: Reference gene primer amplification in the assay estimated nucleated cell counts. Produced via immunoSEQ multiplex PCR; TCRdb's table is partial and in-frame only. V and J calls plus clone size are reproduced from that table; the DNA served to infer D and trimming. The sample records around 100,000 clones, about 90% being singletons. With V trimmed by 3 bases and J by 7 bases, 3 bases remained unmatched. Germline-derived CDR1 and CDR2 are LNHDA and SQIVND (reference sequence). This CDR3 has 14 residues. The chain joins TRBV19 to TRBJ1-5; 10 nucleotides align to TRBD1. The receptor was isolated from a human donor in a cohort sampled during active COVID-19. The specimen sequenced was peripheral blood. The CDR3 region has the DNA TGTGCCAGTAGTATGACAGGGGGCGGACAGCCCCAGCATTTT. It is translated as CASSMTGGGQPQHF.